Sequencing of this TCR beta chain was carried out in a study of T cells in Graves' hyperthyroidism and ophthalmopathy. From germline, CDR1 is SQVTM and CDR2 ANQGSEA. The CDR3 is made up of 13 amino acids. V lost 6 bases and J lost 8; bases outside the gene matches: 8. TCR beta CDR3 region amplification was performed from RNA transcripts. First-round RT-PCR of the TCR CDR3 relied on the HTBI primer set. TCRdb reprocessed the multiplex PCR reads via MiXCR and lists one record per CDR3 protein. This table has about 600,000 distinct CDR3 sequences, 14% appearing once. Sample: blood. This chain joins TRBV29-1 and TRBJ1-4, with TRBD1 matching 8 bases. This clonotype originated in a woman aged 18-35 years with Graves' ophthalmopathy. In nucleotides, the CDR3 is TGCAGCGTCGCCGGGACAGGAAGCGAAAAACTGTTTTTT. The encoded protein is CSVAGTGSEKLFF.